This T cell receptor (beta chain) was identified during a study of memory CD4+ T cells and cytomegalovirus serostatus. On the study more broadly: This sample comes from healthy Belgian adults, eight or nine CMV seropositive, around 26 seronegative.

As concerns this clone: Antigen: not known.

Authors' processing steps: Out-of-frame sequences were removed, leaving about 2,300,000 distinct TCRbeta sequences. This table comes from immunoSEQ multiplex PCR, and its TCRdb copy is limited to in-frame clones, with some not included. The DNA gave D and trimming, while V, J and clone size come from that table. The repertoire holds roughly 45,000 clones, with over 75% as singletons. Study-level findings and limits: About two fifths of the roughly 160 known CMV-associated TCRbeta sequences appeared in CD4+ memory.

Single viable CD3+CD4+CD8-CD45RO+ cells were sorted as the memory CD4+ T cells. CD4+ T cells were isolated by positive magnetic selection. The TCR was taken from an adult in good health and CMV-seronegative. The specimen sequenced was memory CD4+ T cells from blood.

The CDR3 DNA follows: TGTGCCAGCAGCTTGGGGGCACTAGCCAAAAACATTCAGTACTTC. It codes for CASSLGALAKNIQYF. The chain couples TRBV5-6 to TRBJ2-4, with D unresolved. V shed 0 bases and J shed 0 bases, with 7 bases lying between them. The CDR3 covers 15 residues. Germline values: CDR1 SGHDT, CDR2 YYEEEE.